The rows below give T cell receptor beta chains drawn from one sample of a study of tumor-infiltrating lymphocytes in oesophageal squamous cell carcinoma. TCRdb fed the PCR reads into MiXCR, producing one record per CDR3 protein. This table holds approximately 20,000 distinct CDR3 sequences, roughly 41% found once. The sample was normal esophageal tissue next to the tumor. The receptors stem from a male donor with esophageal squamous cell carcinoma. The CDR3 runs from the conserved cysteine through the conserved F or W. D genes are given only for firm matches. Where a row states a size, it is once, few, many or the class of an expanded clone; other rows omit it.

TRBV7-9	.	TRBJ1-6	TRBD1	TGTGCCAGCAGCGCACAGGGGGCGGATAATTCACCCCTCCACTTT	CASSAQGADNSPLHF
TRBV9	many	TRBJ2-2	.	TGTGCCAGCAGCGTTAGTAGCTCGGGCACCGGGGAGCTGTTTTTT	CASSVSSSGTGELFF
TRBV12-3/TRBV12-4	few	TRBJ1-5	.	TGTGCCAGCAAGTCGAAGGGGGATCAGCCCCAGCATTTT	CASKSKGDQPQHF
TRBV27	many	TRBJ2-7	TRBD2	TGTGCCAGCAGTTTACACAGACTAGCGGCCTCCTACGAGCAGTACTTC	CASSLHRLAASYEQYF
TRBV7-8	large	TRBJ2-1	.	TGTGCCAGCAGCTTAGTCCAGGCGGAATGGTTGGTCAATGAGCAGTTCTTC	CASSLVQAEWLVNEQFF
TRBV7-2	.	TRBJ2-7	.	TGTGCCAGCAGCCCCCATCTGCTCGGCGAGCAGTACTTC	CASSPHLLGEQYF
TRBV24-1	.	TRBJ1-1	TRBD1	TGTGCCACCAGTGAAGAGACAGGGGGAGCTTTCTTT	CATSEETGGAFF
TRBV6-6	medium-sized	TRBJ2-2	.	TGTGCCAGCAGTTACTCCCAGGGCGGAGGCGGGGAGCTGTTTTTT	CASSYSQGGGGELFF
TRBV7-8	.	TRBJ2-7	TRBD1	TGTGCCAGCAGCCTAGAGGGGGCAATGGCCTACGAGCAGTACTTC	CASSLEGAMAYEQYF
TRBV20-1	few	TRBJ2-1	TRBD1	TGCAGTGCTAGATCCATCGGACAGGGCGGGACTCGACGGGACAATGAGCAGTTCTTC	CSARSIGQGGTRRDNEQFF
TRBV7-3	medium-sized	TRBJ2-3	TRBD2	TGTGCCAGCAGCCAAACTAGCGGGAGGTCAGATACGCAGTATTTT	CASSQTSGRSDTQYF
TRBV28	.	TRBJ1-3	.	TGTGCCAGCAGTCCCCTGGGGCAGGGTGGAAACACCATATATTTT	CASSPLGQGGNTIYF
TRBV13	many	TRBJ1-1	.	TGTGCCAGCAGCTTAGGCCAGGGGACCCGATTT	CASSLGQGTRF
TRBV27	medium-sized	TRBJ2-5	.	TGTGCCAGCAGTTCCGGGACTGCCACGGGGACCCAGTACTTC	CASSSGTATGTQYF
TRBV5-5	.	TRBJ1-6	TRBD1	TGTGCCAGCAGTCGGACCGGGACAGGGAATTCACCCCTCCACTTT	CASSRTGTGNSPLHF
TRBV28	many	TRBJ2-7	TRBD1	TGTGCCAGCAGCCCGCGAGGACAGGGCTCCTCCTACGAGCAGTACTTC	CASSPRGQGSSYEQYF
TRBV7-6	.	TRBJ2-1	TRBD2	TGTGCCAGCAGCCCCCGGAAGCGGGGGGCCTACAATGAGCAGTTCTTC	CASSPRKRGAYNEQFF
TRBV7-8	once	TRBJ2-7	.	TGTGCCAGCAGCTTAGTAGTAGGGGGGTTGGGGGGGGCCTACGAGCAGTACTTC	CASSLVVGGLGGAYEQYF
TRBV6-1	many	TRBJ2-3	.	TGTGCCAGCAGGGTCGGGCTAGCTGTTCGACGGGATACGCAGTATTTT	CASRVGLAVRRDTQYF
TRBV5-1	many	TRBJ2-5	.	TGCGCCAGCAGCTGGAAACTGACCGCCCAAGAGACCCAGTACTTC	CASSWKLTAQETQYF
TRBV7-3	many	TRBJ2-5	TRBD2	TGTGCCAGCAGTCATAGCGGGAGTTTGGATGAGCAGTACTTC	CASSHSGSLDEQYF
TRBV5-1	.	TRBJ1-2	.	TGCGCCAGCAGCGCGGGGGAAGGGACGTTCTATGGCTACACCTTC	CASSAGEGTFYGYTF
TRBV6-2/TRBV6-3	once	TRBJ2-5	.	TGTGCCAGCAGAATACAGGGCACAGAGACCCAGTACTTC	CASRIQGTETQYF
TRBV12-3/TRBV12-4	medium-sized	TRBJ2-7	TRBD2	TGTGCCAGCAGGCGTAACCTAGCGGGAGACGAGCAGTACTTC	CASRRNLAGDEQYF
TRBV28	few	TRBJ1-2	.	TGTGCCAGCAGTTCGACAGGTGCCTATGGCTACACCTTC	CASSSTGAYGYTF
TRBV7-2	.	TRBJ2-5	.	TGTGCCAGCAGCCGCCCCGGCGGCCAAGAGACCCAGTACTTC	CASSRPGGQETQYF
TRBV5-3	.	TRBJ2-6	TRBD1	TGTGCCAGCAGCAGGACTCCGAGACAGGGCTTTCTAGCTGGGGCCAACGTCCTGACTTTC	CASSRTPRQGFLAGANVLTF
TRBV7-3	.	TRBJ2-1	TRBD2	TGTGCCAGCAGCGCACCCGGGAGGGACAATGAGCAGTTCTTC	CASSAPGRDNEQFF
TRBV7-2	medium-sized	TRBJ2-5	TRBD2	TGTGCCAGCAGCTTAGGGGCCCGATTAGTTAGCGGGAATCGAGAGACCCAGTACTTC	CASSLGARLVSGNRETQYF
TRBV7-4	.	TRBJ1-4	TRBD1	TGTGCCAGCAGCCCTGTGACAGGGAAGGGTGAAAAACTGTTTTTT	CASSPVTGKGEKLFF
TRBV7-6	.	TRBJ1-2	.	TGTGCCAGCAGCTTAGAGGGGACTCGTTATGGCTACACCTTC	CASSLEGTRYGYTF
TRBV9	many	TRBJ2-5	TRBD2	TGTGCCAGCAGCGCTCTAGCGGGAGTTGGAGAGACCCAGTACTTC	CASSALAGVGETQYF
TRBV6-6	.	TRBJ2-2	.	TGTGCCAGCGGCTCCCCTAGGTTGGAGCTGTTTTTT	CASGSPRLELFF
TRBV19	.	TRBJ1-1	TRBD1	TGTGCCAGTAGTTCCCGACAGGGCGTTGAATCGGAGACTGAAGCTTTCTTT	CASSSRQGVESETEAFF
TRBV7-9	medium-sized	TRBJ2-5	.	TGTGCCAGCAGCCAAGTGGGGGCCCAAGAGACCCAGTACTTC	CASSQVGAQETQYF
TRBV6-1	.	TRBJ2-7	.	TGTGCCAGCAGTTGGGGCCCAACAAGCGAGCAGTACTTC	CASSWGPTSEQYF
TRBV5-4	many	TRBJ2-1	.	TGCGCCAGCAGCTTGGCGCTGATCGAGGCTGAGCAGTTCTTC	CASSLALIEAEQFF